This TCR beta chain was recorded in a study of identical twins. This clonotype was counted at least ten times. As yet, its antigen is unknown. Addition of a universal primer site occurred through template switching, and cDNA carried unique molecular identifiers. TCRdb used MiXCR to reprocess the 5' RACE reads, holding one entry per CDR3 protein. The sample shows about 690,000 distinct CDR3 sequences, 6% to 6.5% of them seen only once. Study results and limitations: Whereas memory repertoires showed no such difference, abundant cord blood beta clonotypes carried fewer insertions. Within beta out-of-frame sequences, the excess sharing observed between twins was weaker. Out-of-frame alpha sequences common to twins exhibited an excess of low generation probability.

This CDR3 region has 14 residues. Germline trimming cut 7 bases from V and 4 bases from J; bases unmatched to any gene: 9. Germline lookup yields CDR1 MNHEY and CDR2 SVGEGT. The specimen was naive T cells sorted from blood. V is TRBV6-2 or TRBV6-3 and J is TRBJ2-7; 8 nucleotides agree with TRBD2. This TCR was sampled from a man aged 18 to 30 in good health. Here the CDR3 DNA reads TGTGCCAGCATCGTCAGCGGGGGAGCTTACGAGCAGTACTTC. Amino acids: CASIVSGGAYEQYF.